This T cell receptor beta chain was observed in a study of post-analysis software for immune sequencing data (dated by TCRdb to the mid-2010s). Regarding the study in general: Disease courses on record covered relapsing-remitting, secondary progressive and progressive-relapsing multiple sclerosis, though some patients had no subtype annotation. The patient repertoires were set against 10 or so previously published healthy control repertoires from donors whose ages ranged from roughly 6 to 25 years. A subset of samples was prepared in parallel using single-end sample barcoding, then pooled and co-amplified after Illumina adapter ligation. Study-level results and caveats: Significantly lower normalized Chao1 diversity was found in multiple sclerosis patients than in controls, suggesting substantial peripheral T-cell clonal expansion. The control group was slightly older than the multiple sclerosis patient group. Strong co-clustering of samples prepared in the same batch was shown by direct clustering with F measure, prompting a batch-effect correction.

To demonstrate the VDJtools post-analysis software, TCR beta repertoires were profiled from the peripheral blood of over ten young patients with multiple sclerosis. The patients with multiple sclerosis were children and adolescents between about 6 and 16 years of age. In the case of this clonotype: The antigen it binds to is not known. The junction and the germline gene differ at one end; a read error may be behind it.

The library was built by means of PCR. The instrument given in TCRdb is Illumina HiSeq 2500. To reduce PCR and sequencing biases, unique molecular identifiers were built into the TCR beta cDNA libraries. Every 1 to 10 million input T cells yielded around 500,000 cDNA molecules, meaning each molecule approximated one T cell. The same protocol used for the earlier healthy control dataset was applied to prepare and sequence the patient libraries. Within a given batch, samples were prepared together, multiplexed and sequenced on the same HiSeq lane. As for the original processing: MIGEC handled the raw barcoded reads, throwing out single-read molecular identifier groups before consensus assembly and CDR3 extraction. VDJtools was used for post-analysis of the clonotype tables, and diversity was normalized by down-sampling every dataset to the size of the smallest sample. To correct batch-related cross-sample contamination, repertoire overlap clustering matched CDR3 amino acid sequences but not nucleotide sequences. TCRdb reworked the public reads: Q25 trimming with fastp, MiXCR clone assembly, productive beta chains retained. Rows merge per CDR3 protein into single entries with the most common DNA and genes. The authors' filters were not applied to this entry. Counted in this sample were about 770,000 distinct CDR3 sequences; roughly 50% of them appeared once. Roughly 4.9% of the sample rests with the top ten.

The receptor's source is a girl between 10 and 17 years old with multiple sclerosis. The source material was blood.

The encoded CDR3 is CASSSTGDTYNEQLF. The base sequence is TGTGCCAGCAGTTCGACAGGGGATACGTACAATGAGCAGCTCTTC. The V and J segments used are TRBV6-5 and TRBJ2-1, and TRBD1 matches 8 of the central bases. The CDR3 has 15 amino acids, counting the end cysteine and phenylalanine. The CDR3 DNA has 45 bases and is translated from base 1. The germline V gene supplies CDR1 MNHEY and CDR2 SVGAGI.